Listed here are 20 T cell receptor beta chains from one sample, sequenced in a study of metastatic and nonmetastatic thyroid tumors. With MiXCR, TCRdb called clones anew from the PCR reads. The sample includes tens of thousands of clones, over 15% of them seen just once. No treatment had been given to any patient before thyroid surgery. The sequenced sample consisted of blood. The receptors here all came from a female donor with papillary thyroid cancer or a benign thyroid nodule (not recorded which). Some clones in this sample may be carry-over from other donors' samples.

This clone was seen repeatedly, ten times or more. The chain uses TRBV15 and TRBJ2-1, with 10 bases matching TRBD2. After removal of 5 bases from V and 3 bases from J, the junction contained 4 bases not matched to a gene. CDR3 length equals 15 residues. Germline V lookup: CDR1 LNHNV, CDR2 YYDKDF (reference sequence). CDR3 sequence reads: CATSGASGSYNEQFF. CDR3 nucleotides: TGTGCCACCAGCGGCGCTAGCGGGAGCTACAATGAGCAGTTCTTC.

This clone was seen at least ten times. The sample carries other DNA sequences with the same CDR3. In DNA, the CDR3 is TGCGCCAGCAGCTTGGCCATTTCGGCGGGAGAGACCCAGTACTTC. It translates to CASSLAISAGETQYF. This chain connects TRBV5-1 to TRBJ2-5; D may be TRBD2 (5 bases). Germline V CDR1 and CDR2: SGHRS, YFSETQ. V lost 0 bases and J 4 bases, leaving 13 bases between the germline ends. There are 15 residues in the CDR3.

Of note for this clone: Its ends do not fully match the called genes, so a read error is possible. Written as DNA, the CDR3 is TGTGCCAGCGGACAAATGAACACTGATGCTTTATTT. Amino acids: CASGQMNTDALF. This chain links TRBV6-1 with TRBJ1-1; D may be TRBD1 (5 bases). Germline CDR1 is MNHNS and CDR2 is SASEGT. This CDR3 is 12 amino acids long.

This clone was recorded at least ten times. The V gene is TRBV7-2, the J gene TRBJ2-7; possible D gene TRBD1, 5 bases. Germline CDR1 is SGHTA and CDR2 is FQGNSA. This CDR3 comprises 13 residues. Trimming cost V 8 bases and J 1 base, with 12 bases left between them. In DNA form, the CDR3 reads TGTGCCAGCGCTAAACCAGGGTCCTACGAGCAGTACTTC. Translating gives CASAKPGSYEQYF. Variable domain in full (rest from reference TRBV7-2 and TRBJ2-7): GAGVSQSPSNKVTEKGKDVELRCDPISGHTALYWYRQSLGQGLEFLIYFQGNSAPDKSGLPSDRFSAERTGGSVSTLTIQRTQQEDSAVYLCASAKPGSYEQYFGPGTRLTVT.

This clone was seen repeatedly, ten times or more. This chain connects TRBV6-1 to TRBJ2-3; 8 nucleotides line up with TRBD1. The CDR3 has 15 residues. Germline CDR1 and CDR2: MNHNS and SASEGT. V dropped 4 bases and J dropped 4; count of bases not matched to a gene: 7. CDR3 sequence: CASSAQQGGADTQYF. CDR3 in DNA: TGTGCCAGCAGTGCGCAACAGGGGGGCGCAGATACGCAGTATTTT.

The sample holds a few counts of this clone. The V gene is TRBV28, the J gene TRBJ1-1; the D is unclear. Germline V lookup: CDR1 MDHEN, CDR2 SYDVKM. The CDR3 length is 15 residues. The V end was cut by 1 base, the J end by 2 bases, with 11 bases between. The CDR3 sequence: CASSLFTMSNTEAFF. CDR3 sequence (DNA): TGTGCCAGCAGTTTATTCACCATGTCCAACACTGAAGCTTTCTTT. Full variable domain (outside the CDR3, taken from reference TRBV28 and TRBJ1-1): DVKVTQSSRYLVKRTGEKVFLECVQDMDHENMFWYRQDPGLGLRLIYFSYDVKMKEKGDIPEGYSVSREKKERFSLILESASTNQTSMYLCASSLFTMSNTEAFFGQGTRLTVV.

Ten or more counts support this clone. The chain recombines TRBV7-6 with TRBJ2-1; the match to TRBD2 covers 7 bases. The CDR3 is made up of 15 amino acids. Trimming removed 3 bases from V and 3 bases from J; junction bases left unmatched: 5. In germline, CDR1 is SGHVS, CDR2 FNYEAQ. The CDR3: CASSFSGTIYNEQFF. The CDR3 DNA reads TGTGCCAGCAGCTTCTCCGGGACTATCTACAATGAGCAGTTCTTC.

The table lists this clone with many counts. The V and J genes are TRBV6-1 and TRBJ2-2, with D possibly TRBD2 on 7 matching bases. The CDR3 runs to 15 residues. V lost 8 bases to trimming and J lost 2 bases, with 15 bases between them. Looked up from germline, CDR1 is MNHNS and CDR2 is SASEGT. The CDR3 DNA reads as TGTGCCAGCCGCGGCGGGGGCATCAACACCGGGGAGCTGTTTTTT. It is translated as CASRGGGINTGELFF.

This clone was picked up a small number of times. Mismatch with germline at one junction end may stem from a read error. V gene TRBV19 combines with J gene TRBJ1-2; D remains unclear. This CDR3 has 14 amino acids. Germline V CDR1 and CDR2: LNHDA, SQIVND (reference sequence). CDR3 residues: CASSPALGVYVYTF. In DNA, the CDR3 is TGTGCCAGTAGCCCTGCCCTAGGTGTATATGTCTACACCTTC.

This clone was recorded at least ten times. The rearrangement links TRBV4-2 to TRBJ1-4, with 7 bases fitting TRBD1. The CDR3 spans 16 residues. CDR1 is LGHNA, CDR2 YNFKEQ, per germline. V shed 0 bases and J 0 bases; nucleotides not matched to a gene: 1. CDR3 protein: CASSQDQGATNEKLFF. In DNA form, the CDR3 reads TGTGCCAGCAGCCAAGATCAGGGGGCAACTAATGAAAAACTGTTTTTT.

The chain employs TRBV4-2 and TRBJ2-7; no reliable D call. CDR1 and CDR2 from the germline V gene are LGHNA and YNFKEQ. Trimming removed 0 bases at V and 5 bases at J, with 5 bases between. The CDR3 length is 12 residues. CDR3 protein: CASSQDLHEQYF. CDR3 in DNA: TGTGCCAGCAGCCAAGATTTACACGAGCAGTACTTC.

In this sample, this clone turned up many times. This sequence may be a read error, since a much larger clone differs from it by one base. V gene TRBV20-1 combines with J gene TRBJ2-1; D is perhaps TRBD1 or TRBD2 (5 bases each). In germline, CDR1 is DFQATT, CDR2 SNEGSKA (reference sequence). The CDR3 totals 15 residues. The CDR3 DNA is TGCAGTGCCAGGACCTGGGGGACGGATCCCAATGAGCGGTTCTTC. Encoded protein: CSARTWGTDPNERFF.

This clone was detected many times. The chain has TRBV4-2 and TRBJ2-1; 11 nucleotides match TRBD2. The germline CDR1 and CDR2 sequences are LGHNA and YNFKEQ. The CDR3 sequence is 16 residues long. Germline trimming cut 2 bases from V and 4 bases from J; bases unmatched to any gene: 4. Here the CDR3 reads CASSQNRLAGYNEQFF. The CDR3 region has the DNA TGTGCCAGCAGCCAAAATCGACTAGCGGGGTACAATGAGCAGTTCTTC.

This clone was seen many times. This rearrangement joins TRBV24-1 to TRBJ2-5; D unresolved. Germline V lookup: CDR1 KGHDR, CDR2 SFDVKD. The CDR3 spans 14 residues. Trimming cost V 9 bases and J 5 bases, with 18 bases left between them. CDR3 loop: CATSLSSKGETQYF. The CDR3 DNA is TGTGCCACCTCTTTGAGTAGCAAAGGGGAGACCCAGTACTTC.

This clone appeared a single time. The gene calls are TRBV19 and TRBJ1-2; 7 bases are a match to TRBD1. V lost 4 bases, J lost 6 bases, and 14 bases stayed unmatched. The CDR3 is 16 residues long. Germline V gene data show CDR1 as LNHDA and CDR2 as SQIVND (reference sequence). DNA for the CDR3: TGTGCCAGTAGTACTTCCCCCCCAGGGGGTCGGGATGGCTACACCTTC. It is translated as CASSTSPPGGRDGYTF.

This clone has only a few counts. The chain carries TRBV29-1 and TRBJ1-2; no reliable D call. The CDR3 runs to 12 residues. V shed 6 bases and J shed 6 bases, with 14 bases lying between them. CDR1 is SQVTM and CDR2 is ANQGSEA in the germline V gene. The CDR3 DNA sequence: TGCAGCGTCTTAATGGGAGGACATGGCTACACCTTC. This gives the protein CSVLMGGHGYTF.

This clone was counted between two and nine times. An end of the junction differs from the germline gene, which may be a read error. The chain is built from TRBV6-1 and TRBJ2-7; D is unclear. Germline V CDR1 and CDR2: MNHNS, SASEGT. This CDR3 is built from 16 residues. The CDR3 loop is CVSSEALAAASYEQYF. As DNA, the CDR3 is TGTGTCAGCAGTGAAGCTCTGGCCGCAGCCAGCTACGAGCAGTACTTC.

This chain joins TRBV28 and TRBJ1-2; tentatively, D is TRBD1 (5 bases). This CDR3 has 14 amino acids. V gave up 9 bases and J gave up 8 bases, with 22 bases separating them. Per the germline V gene, CDR1 is MDHEN and CDR2 is SYDVKM. CDR3 region: CARSMHSFGAGYTF. The CDR3 DNA sequence: TGTGCCAGAAGTATGCACAGTTTTGGGGCGGGCTACACCTTC.

This clone showed up many times. V and J are TRBV6-4 and TRBJ2-2; 9 bases align to TRBD1. Germline V gives CDR1 MRHNA, CDR2 SNTAGT. V shed 0 bases and J 4 bases; nucleotides not matched to a gene: 6. CDR3 length equals 17 residues. The CDR3 DNA is TGTGCCAGCAGTGACTCGAGTGGGACAGGGATCACCGGGGAGCTGTTTTTT. Protein sequence: CASSDSSGTGITGELFF.

This clone has at least ten counts. The rearrangement joins TRBV18 to TRBJ2-5; D remains unclear. Germline V lookup: CDR1 KGHSH, CDR2 LQKENI. Trimming left V 0 bases short and J 7 bases short, with 9 bases between. CDR3 length equals 13 residues. The CDR3 is CASSPPERATQYF. As DNA, the CDR3 is TGTGCCAGCTCACCACCGGAACGCGCGACCCAGTACTTC.